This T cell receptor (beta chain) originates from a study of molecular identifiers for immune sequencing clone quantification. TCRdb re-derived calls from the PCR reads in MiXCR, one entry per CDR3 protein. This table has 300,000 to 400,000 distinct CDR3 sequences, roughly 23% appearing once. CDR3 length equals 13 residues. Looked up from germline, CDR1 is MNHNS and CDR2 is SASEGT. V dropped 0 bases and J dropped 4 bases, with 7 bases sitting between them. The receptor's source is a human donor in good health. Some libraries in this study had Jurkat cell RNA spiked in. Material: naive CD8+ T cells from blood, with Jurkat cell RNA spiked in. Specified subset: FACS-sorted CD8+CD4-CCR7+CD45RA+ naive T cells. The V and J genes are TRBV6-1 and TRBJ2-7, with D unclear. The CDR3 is CASSEARGYEQYF. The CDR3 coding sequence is TGTGCCAGCAGTGAAGCCCGAGGATACGAGCAGTACTTC.